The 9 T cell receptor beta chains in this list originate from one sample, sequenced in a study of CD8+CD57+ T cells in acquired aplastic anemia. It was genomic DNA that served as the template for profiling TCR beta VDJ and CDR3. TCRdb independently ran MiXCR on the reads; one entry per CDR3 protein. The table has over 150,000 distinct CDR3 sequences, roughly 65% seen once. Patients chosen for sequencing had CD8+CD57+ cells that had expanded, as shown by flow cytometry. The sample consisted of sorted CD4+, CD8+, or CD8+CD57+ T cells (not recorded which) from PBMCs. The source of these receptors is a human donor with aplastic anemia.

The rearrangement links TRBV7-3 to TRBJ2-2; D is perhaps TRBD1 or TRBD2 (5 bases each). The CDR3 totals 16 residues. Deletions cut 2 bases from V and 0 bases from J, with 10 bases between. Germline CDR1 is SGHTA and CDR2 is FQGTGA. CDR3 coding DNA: TGTGCCAGCAGCTTATTGGGGCGGGCGAACACCGGGGAGCTGTTTTTT. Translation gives CASSLLGRANTGELFF.

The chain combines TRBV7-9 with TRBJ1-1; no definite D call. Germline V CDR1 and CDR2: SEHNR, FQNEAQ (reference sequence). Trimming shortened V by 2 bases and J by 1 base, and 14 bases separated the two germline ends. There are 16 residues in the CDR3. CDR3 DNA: TGTGCCAGCAGCTTATTGGGTGGTGTAGGGAACACTGAAGCTTTCTTT. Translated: CASSLLGGVGNTEAFF.

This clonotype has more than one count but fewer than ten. The CDR3 bases are TGTGCCAGCAGCTTGGAAGGGGATAACTATGGCTACACCTTC. Protein: CASSLEGDNYGYTF. The rearrangement joins TRBV5-4 to TRBJ1-2; a weak D match, TRBD1 (5 bases). V gave up 0 bases and J gave up 1 base, with 7 bases separating them. The V gene's germline CDR1 is SGHNT and CDR2 YYREEE (reference sequence). The CDR3 sequence is 14 residues long.

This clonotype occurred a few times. The CDR3 region has the DNA TGTGCCACCAGCGTAGCAGCCGGGACAGAGACCCAGTACTTC. It encodes CATSVAAGTETQYF. The chain joins TRBV15 to TRBJ2-5, with D possibly being TRBD1 or TRBD2 (5 bases each). From germline, CDR1 is LNHNV and CDR2 YYDKDF (reference sequence). The CDR3 sequence is 14 residues long. V gave up 5 bases and J gave up 4 bases, with 14 bases separating them.

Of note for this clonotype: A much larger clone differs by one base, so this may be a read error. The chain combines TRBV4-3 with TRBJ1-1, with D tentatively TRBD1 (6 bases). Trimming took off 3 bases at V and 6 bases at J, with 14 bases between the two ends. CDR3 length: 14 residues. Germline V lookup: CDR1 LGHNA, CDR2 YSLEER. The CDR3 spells CASSQDDRRAEAFF. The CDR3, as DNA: TGCGCCAGCAGCCAGGACGACAGGAGGGCTGAAGCTTTCTTT.

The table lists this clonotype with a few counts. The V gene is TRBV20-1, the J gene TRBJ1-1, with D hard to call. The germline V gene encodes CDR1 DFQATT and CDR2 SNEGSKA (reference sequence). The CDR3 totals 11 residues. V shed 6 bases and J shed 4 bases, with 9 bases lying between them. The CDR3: CSANKATEAFF. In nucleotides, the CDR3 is TGCAGTGCGAATAAGGCCACTGAAGCTTTCTTT.

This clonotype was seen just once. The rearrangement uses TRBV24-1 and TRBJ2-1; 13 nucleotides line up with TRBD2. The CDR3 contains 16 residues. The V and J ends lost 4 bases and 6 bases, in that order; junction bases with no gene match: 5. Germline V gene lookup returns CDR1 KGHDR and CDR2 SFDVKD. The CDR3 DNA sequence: TGTGCCACCAGTGAGCGGACTAGCGGGAGTCGCAATGAGCAGTTCTTC. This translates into CATSERTSGSRNEQFF.

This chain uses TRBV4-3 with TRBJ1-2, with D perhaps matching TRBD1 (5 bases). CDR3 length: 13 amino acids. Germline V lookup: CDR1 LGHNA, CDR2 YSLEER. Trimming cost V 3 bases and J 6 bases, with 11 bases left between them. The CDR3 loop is CASSHRTSDGYTF. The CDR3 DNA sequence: TGCGCCAGCAGCCACAGGACATCGGATGGCTACACCTTC.

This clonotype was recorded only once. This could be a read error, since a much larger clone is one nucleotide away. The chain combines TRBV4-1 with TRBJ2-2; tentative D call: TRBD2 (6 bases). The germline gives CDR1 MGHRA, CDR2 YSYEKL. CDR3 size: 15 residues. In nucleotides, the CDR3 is TGCGCCAGCAGCCAAGCTGCCCTTAACACCGGGGGGCTGTTTTTT. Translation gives CASSQAALNTGGLFF.